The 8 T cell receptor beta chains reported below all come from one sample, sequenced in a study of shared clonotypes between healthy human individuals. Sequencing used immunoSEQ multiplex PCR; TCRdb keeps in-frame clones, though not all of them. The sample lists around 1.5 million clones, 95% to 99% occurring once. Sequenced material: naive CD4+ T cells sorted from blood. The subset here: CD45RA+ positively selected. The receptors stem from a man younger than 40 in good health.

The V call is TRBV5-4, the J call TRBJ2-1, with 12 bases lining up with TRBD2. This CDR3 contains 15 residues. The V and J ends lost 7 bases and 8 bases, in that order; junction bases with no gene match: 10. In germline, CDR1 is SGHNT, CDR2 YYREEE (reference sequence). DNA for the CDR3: TGTGCCAGCGGGCAGACTAGCGGGAGAGTCGATGAGCAGTTCTTC. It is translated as CASGQTSGRVDEQFF.

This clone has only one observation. The CDR3 loop reads CASRTGFSYNEQFF. The DNA for the CDR3 is TGTGCCAGCCGGACCGGTTTTTCCTACAATGAGCAGTTCTTC. This rearrangement joins TRBV6-5 to TRBJ2-1; D gene unclear. The germline V gene has CDR1 MNHEY and CDR2 SVGAGI. The CDR3 is 14 amino acids. Trimming took off 8 bases at V and 1 base at J, with 12 bases between the two ends.

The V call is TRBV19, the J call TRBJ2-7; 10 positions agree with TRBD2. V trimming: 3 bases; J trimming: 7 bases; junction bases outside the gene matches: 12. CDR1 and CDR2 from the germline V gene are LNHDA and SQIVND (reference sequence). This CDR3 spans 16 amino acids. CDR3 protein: CASSMSSGSYSGEQYF. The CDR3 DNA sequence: TGTGCCAGTAGTATGTCTAGCGGGAGTTACAGCGGGGAGCAGTACTTC.

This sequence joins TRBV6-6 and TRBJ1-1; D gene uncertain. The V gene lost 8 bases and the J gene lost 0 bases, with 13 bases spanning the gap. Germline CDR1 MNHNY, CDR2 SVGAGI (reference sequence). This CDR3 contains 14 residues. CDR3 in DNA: TGTGCCAGCGGGTCCGGAAGCATGAACACTGAAGCTTTCTTT. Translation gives CASGSGSMNTEAFF.

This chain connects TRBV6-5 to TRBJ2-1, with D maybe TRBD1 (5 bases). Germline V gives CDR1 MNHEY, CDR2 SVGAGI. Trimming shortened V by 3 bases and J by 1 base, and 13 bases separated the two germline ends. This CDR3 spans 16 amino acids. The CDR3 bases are TGTGCCAGCAGTTATGATCCCCAGGGATCCTACAATGAGCAGTTCTTC. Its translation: CASSYDPQGSYNEQFF.

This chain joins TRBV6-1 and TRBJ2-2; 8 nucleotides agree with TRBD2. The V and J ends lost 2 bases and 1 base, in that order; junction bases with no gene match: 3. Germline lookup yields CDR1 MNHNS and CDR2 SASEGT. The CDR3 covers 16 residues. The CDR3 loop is CASSERTSRNTGELFF. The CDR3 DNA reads TGTGCCAGCAGTGAAAGGACTAGCAGGAACACCGGGGAGCTGTTTTTT.

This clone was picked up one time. The CDR3 protein is CAIGAREPQHF. The CDR3 bases are TGTGCCATCGGGGCCCGGGAGCCCCAGCATTTT. The chain joins TRBV10-3 to TRBJ1-5; a possible D gene is TRBD1 (5 bases). The CDR3 contains 11 residues. V dropped 8 bases and J dropped 8 bases, with 10 bases sitting between them. The germline V gene encodes CDR1 ENHRY and CDR2 SYGVKD.

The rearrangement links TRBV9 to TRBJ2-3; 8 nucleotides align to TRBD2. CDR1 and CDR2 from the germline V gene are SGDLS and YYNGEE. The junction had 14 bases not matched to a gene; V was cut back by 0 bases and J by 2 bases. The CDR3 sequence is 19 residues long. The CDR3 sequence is CASSVGIPGLGGATDTQYF. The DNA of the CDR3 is TGTGCCAGCAGCGTAGGTATCCCGGGACTAGGTGGGGCCACAGATACGCAGTATTTT. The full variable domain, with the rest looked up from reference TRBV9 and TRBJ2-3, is DSGVTQTPKHLITATGQRVTLRCSPRSGDLSVYWYQQSLDQGLQFLIQYYNGEERAKGNILERFSAQQFPDLHSELNLSSLELGDSALYFCASSVGIPGLGGATDTQYFGPGTRLTVL.